The clone carrying this T cell receptor beta chain has more than one count but fewer than ten. A single record per CDR3 protein comes from TCRdb applying MiXCR to the RACE reads. The sample has about 340,000 distinct CDR3 sequences; about 7% are singletons. This entry belongs to a study of human T cells and chemical hapten exposure. Whole-study context: Each patient's scalp received weekly diphenylcyclopropenone throughout the approximately 25-week study.

The V and J ends lost 1 base and 7 bases respectively, with 14 bases between them. The CDR3 totals 15 residues. Time point described: patch test 1, 2 weeks after DPC sensitization. Regarding treatment: therapeutic diphenylcyclopropenone sensitization with weekly scalp DPC. Those who donated were patients with alopecia, 18 to 70 years of age, and suitable for DPC. The V call is TRBV12-3 or TRBV12-4, the J call TRBJ1-5, with D maybe TRBD1 (5 bases). The sequencing used whole blood, collected in connection with sensitization to the hapten diphenylcyclopropenone (DPC). This clonotype originated in a woman aged 18-29 years with alopecia areata. Some clones in this sample may be carry-over from other donors' samples. For the CDR3, the DNA is TGTGCCAGCAGTTTAGGAACGGGGACGCGACAGCCCCAGCATTTT. Its protein product is CASSLGTGTRQPQHF.